A single count supports the clone carrying this T cell receptor (beta chain). Its antigen is not known. This entry belongs to a study of cytomegalovirus exposure and HLA in healthy donors. Across the study: About 80 million unique TCRs from HLA-typed donors made up an early data release. Regarding the study as a whole: The listing of roughly 160 TCR beta chains classed them as cytomegalovirus-associated. About 87% or about 30% of the time was how often most TCR beta V segments were productive, according to an earlier analysis.

The germline V gene encodes CDR1 MNHNS and CDR2 SASEGT. This CDR3 comprises 14 residues. The ends were cut back, 7 bases at V and 7 bases at J, with 19 bases in the middle. Primers for the PCR totalled 60 Vbeta and 13 Jbeta. Produced via immunoSEQ multiplex PCR; TCRdb's table is partial and in-frame only. The sample has roughly 160,000 clones, roughly 80% seen once. The specimen was PBMCs. The rearrangement joins TRBV6-1 to TRBJ2-5, with D hard to call. The TCR was taken from a woman in her 30s in good health and CMV-seropositive. The CDR3 sequence is CASIRISGSLTQYF. The CDR3 DNA is TGTGCCAGCATCCGGATTTCCGGGTCTCTGACCCAGTACTTC.